The TCR beta chain under discussion was sequenced for a study of Ad26.COV2.S vaccination and SARS-CoV-2 variants. Study-wide context: Ad26.COV2.S, an intramuscular injection, was given once or twice 56 days apart. Study-wide findings and caveats: Recipients of either vaccine or placebo displayed similar breadth of non-spike TCRs.

The treatment here: roughly 20 received Ad26.COV2.S at low or high dose, single or two shots; roughly five received placebo; per-sample allocation not given. Collection of samples fell on day 63 after the first vaccine or placebo injection. To note about this clone: Its specificity is unknown.

TCRdb keeps only in-frame clones here, not all; method: immunoSEQ multiplex PCR. The sample holds approximately 450,000 clones, around 90% seen once. CDR3 size: 15 residues. Per the germline V gene, CDR1 is SGHNT and CDR2 is YYREEE (reference sequence). V shed 4 bases, J shed 1 base, and the junction held 4 bases outside the gene matches. The rearrangement uses TRBV5-4 and TRBJ2-2; 7 nucleotides agree with TRBD1. This specimen consisted of peripheral blood, obtained in a trial of Ad26.COV2.S vaccine versus placebo. The sequence was collected from a person between 18 and 60 years old who received the Ad26.COV2.S COVID-19 vaccine or a placebo. This CDR3 reads CASSRGQLNTGELFF. CDR3 in DNA: TGTGCCAGCAGCAGGGGACAGCTGAACACCGGGGAGCTGTTTTTT.